Sequencing of this T cell receptor (beta chain) was carried out in a study of blood T cell repertoires in COVID-19 (dated by TCRdb to between 2020 and 2021). With regard to the full study: Samples from collaborators originated in the United States, Italy and Spain and spanned both the acute and convalescent phases of COVID-19. Deeply sampled blood TCRbeta repertoires from subjects exposed to, actively infected with, or recovered from COVID-19 were included in the dataset. Samples came from the ongoing ImmuneRACE study (first 160 participants) plus 1,254 subjects from 6 global collaborators. The sample metadata nearly always contained a de-identified subject ID, COVID-19 status, age in years and sex. Where HLA class I and class II types were available, the types were taken from metadata supplied by the sample provider, not from assay-based typing. The repertoires were released in a freely available public database intended as a resource for research on the immune response to SARS-CoV-2. The material from the prospective study consisted of cDNA or gDNA derived from T cells, B-cell-depleted T cells, or PBMCs. Study-wide findings and limitations: Clinical and demographic metadata were provided uncurated, with the amount varying by source and participant.

Collaborating institutions collected whole blood in K2EDTA tubes following their own protocols. For TCRbeta analysis, collaborators shipped samples in one of three forms: frozen whole blood, isolated PBMCs, or DNA extracted from either of those sample types. With respect to this clone: No antigen is known for it. Base qualities are not at hand, and no much larger clone is one base apart.

CDR3 length: 12 amino acids, cysteine to phenylalanine. Solely the CDR3 DNA is kept, with 36 bases framed from the first base. Trimming takes 5 bases from V and 7 bases from J, and the germline ends sit 11 bases apart. The germline V gene (reference sequence) sets CDR1 to SGHAT and CDR2 to FQDESV. TCRbeta CDR3 regions were amplified from genomic DNA using the immunoSEQ Assay, a bias-controlled multiplex PCR. Processing in the source paper ran as follows. Within the assay, amplification of reference gene primers was used to estimate how many nucleated cells each sample contained. To quantify the absolute abundance of each unique TCRbeta CDR3 rearrangement, sequence reads were collapsed and filtered. For each sample, productive Simpson clonality was calculated as the square root of Simpson's diversity index over productive rearrangements. TCRdb holds this immuneACCESS table with in-frame rearrangements only. Some clones are missing; in checked studies, unresolved V genes explain under half, and the rest has no known cause. V, J and clone size reflect that table, while D and trimming were determined from the DNA. The table for this sample lists about 190,000 clones; roughly 85% of them were counted only once. The ten largest clones take up about 11% of the sample.

The chain links TRBV11-1 with TRBJ1-1, and the D gene may be TRBD1, 5 bases matching. The material sequenced was peripheral blood. The receptor comes from a woman older than 75 with active or convalescent COVID-19. The encoded CDR3 is CASSVDRDEAFF. The DNA is as follows: TGTGCCAGCAGCGTCGACAGAGATGAAGCTTTCTTT.